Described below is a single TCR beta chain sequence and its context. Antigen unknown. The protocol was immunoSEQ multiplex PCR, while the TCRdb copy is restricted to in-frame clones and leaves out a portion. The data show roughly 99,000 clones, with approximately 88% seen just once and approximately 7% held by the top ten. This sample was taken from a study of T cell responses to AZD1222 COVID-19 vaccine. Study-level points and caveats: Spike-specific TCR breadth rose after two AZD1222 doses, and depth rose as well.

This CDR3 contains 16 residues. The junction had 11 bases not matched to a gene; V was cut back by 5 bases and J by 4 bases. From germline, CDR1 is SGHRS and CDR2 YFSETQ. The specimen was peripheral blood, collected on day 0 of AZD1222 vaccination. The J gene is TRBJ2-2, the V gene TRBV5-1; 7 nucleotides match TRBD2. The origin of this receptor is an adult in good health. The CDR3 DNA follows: TGCGCCAGCAGTTCGGTGCGGGAGAGGGTCACCGGGGAGCTGTTTTTT. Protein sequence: CASSSVRERVTGELFF.